This passage covers 4 T cell receptor beta chains from one sample sequenced in a study of CD8+CD57+ T cells in acquired aplastic anemia. TCR beta VDJ and CDR3 profiling used genomic DNA as template. TCRdb reanalysed the reads using MiXCR and keeps one entry per CDR3 protein. The repertoire includes hundreds of thousands of distinct CDR3 sequences, 65% to 75% of them detected once, and more than 3.5% sits in the top ten. Sequencing was carried out using sorted CD4+, CD8+, or CD8+CD57+ T cells (not recorded which) from PBMCs. These receptors all come from a human donor in good health, serving as a control.

The chain employs TRBV20-1 and TRBJ1-1; D is uncertain. The CDR3 loop spans 10 amino acids. Germline CDR1 and CDR2: DFQATT and SNEGSKA (reference sequence). Trimming stripped 0 bases from V and 6 bases from J, with 2 bases between. CDR3 in amino acids: CSARDAEAFF. DNA for the CDR3: TGCAGTGCTAGAGATGCTGAAGCTTTCTTT.

V and J are TRBV25-1 and TRBJ1-5, with D possibly being TRBD1 (5 bases). V was clipped by 5 bases and J by 4 bases, with 12 bases between them. The length of the CDR3 is 14 residues. CDR1 and CDR2 from the germline V gene are MGHDK and SYGVNS. The CDR3 DNA is TGTGCCAGCAGTATTGGGGGGGTTAATCAGCCCCAGCATTTT. Translating gives CASSIGGVNQPQHF.

The chain has TRBV20-1 and TRBJ1-5, with D possibly TRBD1 on 6 matching bases. The CDR3 spans 14 residues. V lost 3 bases and J lost 1, with 10 bases in between. The germline V gene has CDR1 DFQATT and CDR2 SNEGSKA (reference sequence). CDR3 nucleotides: TGCAGTGCTAGGGGCGGACAGAGCAATCAGCCCCAGCATTTT. This translates into CSARGGQSNQPQHF.

This clonotype was observed a few times. J is TRBJ2-7 and V is TRBV5-5; D not resolved. V lost 0 bases to trimming and J lost 4 bases, with 11 bases between them. Germline V gene data show CDR1 as SGHKS and CDR2 as YYEKEE (reference sequence). The CDR3 has 14 residues. CDR3 nucleotides: TGTGCCAGCAGCTTGGTCGGCAGGAGTTACGAGCAGTACTTC. This gives the protein CASSLVGRSYEQYF.